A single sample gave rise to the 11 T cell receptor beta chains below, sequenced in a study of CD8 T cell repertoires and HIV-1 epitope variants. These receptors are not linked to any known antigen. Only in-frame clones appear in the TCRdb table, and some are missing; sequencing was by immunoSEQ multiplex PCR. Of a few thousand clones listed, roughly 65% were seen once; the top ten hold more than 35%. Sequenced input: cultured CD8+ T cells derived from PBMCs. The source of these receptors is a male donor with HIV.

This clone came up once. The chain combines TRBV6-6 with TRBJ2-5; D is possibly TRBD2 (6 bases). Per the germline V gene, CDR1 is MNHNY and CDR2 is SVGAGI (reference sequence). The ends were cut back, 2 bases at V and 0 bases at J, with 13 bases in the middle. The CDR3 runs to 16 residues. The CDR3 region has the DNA TGTGCCAGCAGTTACGGAGGGGCCCGAAACCAAGAGACCCAGTACTTC. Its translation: CASSYGGARNQETQYF.

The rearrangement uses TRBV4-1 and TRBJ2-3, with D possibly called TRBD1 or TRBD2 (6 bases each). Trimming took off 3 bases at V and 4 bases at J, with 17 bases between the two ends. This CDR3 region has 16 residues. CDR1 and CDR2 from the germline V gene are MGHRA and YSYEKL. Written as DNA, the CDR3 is TGCGCCAGCAGCCACGAAGAGGGGGGCCAGGCAGATACGCAGTATTTT. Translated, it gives CASSHEEGGQADTQYF.

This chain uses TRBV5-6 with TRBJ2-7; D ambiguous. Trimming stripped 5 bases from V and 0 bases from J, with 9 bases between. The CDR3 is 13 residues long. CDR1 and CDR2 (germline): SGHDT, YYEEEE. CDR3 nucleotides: TGTGCCAGCAGTCCGACCGTCTCCTACGAGCAGTACTTC. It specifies CASSPTVSYEQYF.

The CDR3 loop is CASGLPGSAGGPVLGEQYF. The CDR3 bases are TGTGCTAGTGGTTTGCCTGGGTCGGCGGGAGGGCCGGTTCTCGGCGAGCAGTACTTC. V is TRBV12-5 and J is TRBJ2-7; 9 nucleotides match TRBD2. The CDR3 has 19 residues. J was trimmed by 6 bases and V by 2 bases; bases with no gene match: 20. Germline V lookup: CDR1 LGHNT, CDR2 FRNRAP.

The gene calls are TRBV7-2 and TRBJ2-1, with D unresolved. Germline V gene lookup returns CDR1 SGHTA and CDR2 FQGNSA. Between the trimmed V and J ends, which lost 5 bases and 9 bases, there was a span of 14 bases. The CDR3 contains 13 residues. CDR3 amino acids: CASSAFSSGEQFF. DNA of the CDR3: TGTGCCAGCAGCGCCTTCTCTTCCGGTGAGCAGTTCTTC.

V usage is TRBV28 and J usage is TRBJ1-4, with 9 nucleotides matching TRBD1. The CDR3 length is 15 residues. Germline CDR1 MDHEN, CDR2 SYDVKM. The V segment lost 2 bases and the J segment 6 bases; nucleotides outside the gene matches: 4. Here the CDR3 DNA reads TGTGCCAGCAGTTTACTGGGACAGGGAGATGAAAAACTGTTTTTT. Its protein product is CASSLLGQGDEKLFF.

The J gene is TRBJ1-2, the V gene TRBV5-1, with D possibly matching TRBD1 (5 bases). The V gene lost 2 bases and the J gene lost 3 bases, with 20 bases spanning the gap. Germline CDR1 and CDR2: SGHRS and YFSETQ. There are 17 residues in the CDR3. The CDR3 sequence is CASSFYVGAREDYGYTF. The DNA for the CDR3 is TGCGCCAGCAGCTTCTATGTAGGGGCGCGAGAGGACTATGGCTACACCTTC.

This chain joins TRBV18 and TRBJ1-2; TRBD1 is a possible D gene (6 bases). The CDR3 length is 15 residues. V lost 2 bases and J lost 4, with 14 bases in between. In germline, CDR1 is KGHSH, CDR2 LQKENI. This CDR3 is CASSPNSGEGYGYTF. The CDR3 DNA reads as TGTGCCAGCTCACCAAATTCAGGGGAGGGCTATGGCTACACCTTC. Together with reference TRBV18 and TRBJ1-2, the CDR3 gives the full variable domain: NAGVMQNPRHLVRRRGQEARLRCSPMKGHSHVYWYRQLPEEGLKFMVYLQKENIIDESGMPKERFSAEFPKEGPSILRIQQVVRGDSAAYFCASSPNSGEGYGYTFGSGTRLTVV.

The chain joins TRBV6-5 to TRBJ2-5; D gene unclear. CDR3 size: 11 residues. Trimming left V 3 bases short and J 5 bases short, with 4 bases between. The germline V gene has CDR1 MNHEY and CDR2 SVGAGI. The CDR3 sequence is CASSYGETQYF. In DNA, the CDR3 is TGTGCCAGCAGTTATGGGGAGACCCAGTACTTC.

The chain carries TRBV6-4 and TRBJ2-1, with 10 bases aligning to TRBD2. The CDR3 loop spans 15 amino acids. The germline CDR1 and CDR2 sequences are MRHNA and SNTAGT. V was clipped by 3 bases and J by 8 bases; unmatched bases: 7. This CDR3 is CASSETSGDQDEQFF. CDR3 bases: TGTGCCAGCAGTGAAACTAGCGGGGACCAGGATGAGCAGTTCTTC.

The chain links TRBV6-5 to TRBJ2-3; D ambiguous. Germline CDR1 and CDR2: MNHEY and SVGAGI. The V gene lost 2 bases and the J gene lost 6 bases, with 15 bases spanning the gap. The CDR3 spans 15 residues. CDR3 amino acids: CASSYRRQLGDTQYF. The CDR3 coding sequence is TGTGCCAGCAGTTACCGTCGTCAGTTGGGGGATACGCAGTATTTT.